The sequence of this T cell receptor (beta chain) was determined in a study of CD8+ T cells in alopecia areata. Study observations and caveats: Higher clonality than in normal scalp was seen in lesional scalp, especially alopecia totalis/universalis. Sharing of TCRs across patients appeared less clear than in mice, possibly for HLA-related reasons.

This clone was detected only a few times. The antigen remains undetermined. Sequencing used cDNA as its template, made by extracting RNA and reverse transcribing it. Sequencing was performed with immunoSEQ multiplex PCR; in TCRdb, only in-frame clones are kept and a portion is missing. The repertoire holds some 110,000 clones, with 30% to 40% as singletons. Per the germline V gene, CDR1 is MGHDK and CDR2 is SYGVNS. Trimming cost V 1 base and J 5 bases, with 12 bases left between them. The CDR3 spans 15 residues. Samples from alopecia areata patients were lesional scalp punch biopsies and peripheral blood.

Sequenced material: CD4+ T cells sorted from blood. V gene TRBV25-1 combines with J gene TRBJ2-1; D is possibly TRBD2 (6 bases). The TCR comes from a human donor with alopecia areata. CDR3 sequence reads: CASSEFRGADNEQFF. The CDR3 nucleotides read TGTGCCAGCAGTGAATTCCGCGGGGCAGACAATGAGCAGTTCTTC.